The 13 T cell receptor beta chains below all came from one sample that was sequenced in a study of blood T cell repertoires in COVID-19. Profiled with immunoSEQ multiplex PCR; TCRdb holds only in-frame clones, not every one. The sample includes some 190,000 clones, approximately 85% of them seen just once. Sequencing was done on a sample of peripheral blood. These receptors were obtained from a woman aged 60-70 years with acute or convalescent COVID-19.

The V gene is TRBV19, the J gene TRBJ1-5, with a tentative D call TRBD1 (5 bases). CDR3 size: 16 residues. With 0 bases removed from V and 2 bases from J, the gap between germline ends came to 11 bases. Germline-derived CDR1 and CDR2 are LNHDA and SQIVND (reference sequence). CDR3 coding DNA: TGTGCCAGTAGTATAGACGGCTGGGGGGGCAATCAGCCCCAGCATTTT. Protein sequence: CASSIDGWGGNQPQHF.

The rearrangement uses TRBV7-9 and TRBJ1-4, with 8 bases matching TRBD1. V lost 1 base to trimming and J lost 5 bases; unmatched junction nucleotides: 3. The CDR3 sequence is 15 residues long. CDR1 is SEHNR, CDR2 FQNEAQ, per germline (reference sequence). The CDR3: CASSLGQGWNEKLFF. CDR3 sequence (DNA): TGTGCCAGCAGCTTAGGACAGGGGTGGAATGAAAAACTGTTTTTT. The whole variable domain, filled in from reference TRBV7-9 and TRBJ1-4, reads DTGVSQNPRHKITKRGQNVTFRCDPISEHNRLYWYRQTLGQGPEFLTYFQNEAQLEKSRLLSDRFSAERPKGSFSTLEIQRTEQGDSAMYLCASSLGQGWNEKLFFGSGTQLSVL.

About this clone itself: Different DNA sequences within this sample yield the same CDR3. In nucleotides, the CDR3 is TGTGCCAGCAGCCCGGGAGGGGGGGGCTGGGGCAATCAGCCCCAGCATTTT. Translation: CASSPGGGGWGNQPQHF. The rearrangement links TRBV5-8 to TRBJ1-5; weak D call: TRBD1 (6 bases). This CDR3 has 17 amino acids. Trimming took 4 bases from V and 2 from J, leaving 19 bases between them. Germline loops: CDR1 SGHTS, CDR2 YDEGEE.

The chain carries TRBV5-6 and TRBJ1-5, with a possible D match to TRBD1 (5 bases). V was cut by 2 bases and J by 3 bases, with 9 bases left in between. CDR1 is SGHDT and CDR2 is YYEEEE in the germline V gene. This CDR3 has 14 residues. CDR3 region: CASSFEGDNQPQHF. The CDR3 region has the DNA TGTGCCAGCAGCTTCGAAGGGGACAATCAGCCCCAGCATTTT.

The chain is built from TRBV20-1 and TRBJ2-1, with 9 positions matching TRBD2. V gave up 3 bases and J gave up 4 bases; unmatched junction bases: 4. Germline V lookup: CDR1 DFQATT, CDR2 SNEGSKA (reference sequence). The length of the CDR3 is 14 residues. CDR3 DNA: TGCAGTGCTAGTATAAGCGGGAGGTACAATGAGCAGTTCTTC. It encodes CSASISGRYNEQFF.

The J gene is TRBJ1-5, the V gene TRBV28; no clear D. Trimming pared 5 bases from V and 4 bases from J, leaving 6 bases between. Germline V gives CDR1 MDHEN, CDR2 SYDVKM. The CDR3 has 12 residues. Here the CDR3 reads CASSTRNQPQHF. The CDR3 nucleotides read TGTGCCAGCAGTACCAGGAATCAGCCCCAGCATTTT.

This clone was recorded a few times. The CDR3, as DNA: TGTGCCAGCAGCTTAGGAACAGGGAAGGATGGCTACACCTTC. Translating gives CASSLGTGKDGYTF. This rearrangement joins TRBV7-9 to TRBJ1-2; perhaps TRBD1 as D (6 bases). The CDR3 has 14 residues. The ends were cut back, 1 base at V and 6 bases at J, with 12 bases in the middle. CDR1 SEHNR and CDR2 FQNEAQ come from the germline V gene (reference sequence).

This chain connects TRBV25-1 to TRBJ1-4; D unresolved. Germline values: CDR1 MGHDK, CDR2 SYGVNS. The V end was cut by 2 bases, the J end by 7 bases, with 20 bases between. The CDR3 runs 17 residues. This chain's CDR3 is CASSEPQASSPVEKLFF. The CDR3, as DNA: TGTGCCAGCAGTGAACCCCAGGCCTCATCCCCCGTTGAAAAACTGTTTTTT. The entire variable domain, with the rest obtained from reference TRBV25-1 and TRBJ1-4, is as follows: EADIYQTPRYLVIGTGKKITLECSQTMGHDKMYWYQQDPGMELHLIHYSYGVNSTEKGDLSSESTVSRIRTEHFPLTLESARPSHTSQYLCASSEPQASSPVEKLFFGSGTQLSVL.

In nucleotides, the CDR3 is TGTGCCACCTTCTCCAGGGTGCTAGCTTTCTTT. This gives the protein CATFSRVLAFF. The chain has TRBV28 and TRBJ1-1; possible D gene TRBD1, 5 bases. CDR1 and CDR2 from the germline V gene are MDHEN and SYDVKM. Trimming stripped 10 bases from V and 10 bases from J, with 16 bases between. CDR3 length equals 11 residues.

The chain has TRBV5-1 and TRBJ2-1; 7 bases match TRBD1. This CDR3 spans 15 amino acids. The trim removed 4 bases at V and 0 bases at J, leaving 4 bases unmatched. CDR1 is SGHRS, CDR2 YFSETQ, per germline. The CDR3 DNA sequence: TGCGCCAGCAGCGAGGACAGGAGCTCCTACAATGAGCAGTTCTTC. Translation: CASSEDRSSYNEQFF.

The J gene is TRBJ1-5, the V gene TRBV12-3 or TRBV12-4, with 11 bases that match TRBD1. Germline trimming cut 0 bases from V and 11 bases from J; bases unmatched to any gene: 0. The CDR3 consists of 13 residues. Here the CDR3 DNA reads TGTGCCAGCAGTTTAGCGGGACAGGGGGCCCAGCATTTT. It translates to CASSLAGQGAQHF.

CDR3 sequence (DNA): TGTGCCAGCAGTGACAAAGGACTAGCGGGAGAGACCCAGTACTTC. Residues: CASSDKGLAGETQYF. This rearrangement joins TRBV25-1 to TRBJ2-5, with 11 bases matching TRBD2. This CDR3 region has 15 residues. Germline V lookup: CDR1 MGHDK, CDR2 SYGVNS. The junction had 4 bases not matched to a gene; V was cut back by 3 bases and J by 4 bases.

The chain employs TRBV12-3 or TRBV12-4 and TRBJ2-3; 7 bases line up with TRBD2. This CDR3 contains 13 residues. V lost 8 bases, J lost 4 bases, and 6 bases stayed unmatched. The DNA for the CDR3 is TGTGCCAGCCGGACTAGTGGCGCAGATACGCAGTATTTT. Translating gives CASRTSGADTQYF.